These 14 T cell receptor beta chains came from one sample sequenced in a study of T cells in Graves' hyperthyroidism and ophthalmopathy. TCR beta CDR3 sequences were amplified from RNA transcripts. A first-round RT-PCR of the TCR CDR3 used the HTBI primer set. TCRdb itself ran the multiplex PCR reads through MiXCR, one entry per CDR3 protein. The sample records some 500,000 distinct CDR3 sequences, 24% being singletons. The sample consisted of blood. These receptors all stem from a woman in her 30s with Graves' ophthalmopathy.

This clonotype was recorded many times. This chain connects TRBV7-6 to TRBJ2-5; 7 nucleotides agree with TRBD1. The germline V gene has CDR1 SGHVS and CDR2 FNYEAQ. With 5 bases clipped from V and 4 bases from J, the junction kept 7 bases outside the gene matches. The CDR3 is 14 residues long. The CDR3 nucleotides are TGTGCCAGCAGCCCGAAGACAGGGACAGAGACCCAGTACTTC. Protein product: CASSPKTGTETQYF.

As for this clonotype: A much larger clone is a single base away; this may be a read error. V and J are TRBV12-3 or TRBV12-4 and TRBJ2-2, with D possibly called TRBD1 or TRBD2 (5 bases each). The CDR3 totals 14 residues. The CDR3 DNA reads TGTGCCAGCAGTTTGTCGGCGGTTCGAGGGGAGCTGTGTTTT. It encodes CASSLSAVRGELCF.

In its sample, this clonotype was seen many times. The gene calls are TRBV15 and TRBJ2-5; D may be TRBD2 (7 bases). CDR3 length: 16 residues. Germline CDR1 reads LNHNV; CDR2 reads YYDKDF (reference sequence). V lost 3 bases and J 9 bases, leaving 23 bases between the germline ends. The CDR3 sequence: CATSSSGGGRGTSQYF. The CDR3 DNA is TGTGCCACCAGCAGCAGTGGGGGGGGGCGGGGAACGTCCCAGTACTTC.

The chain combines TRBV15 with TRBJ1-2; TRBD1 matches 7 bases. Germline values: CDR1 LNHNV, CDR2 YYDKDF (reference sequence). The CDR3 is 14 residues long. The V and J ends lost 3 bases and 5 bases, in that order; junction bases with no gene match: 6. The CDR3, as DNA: TGTGCCACCAGCAGCTTGGACAGGCAATATGGCTACACCTTC. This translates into CATSSLDRQYGYTF.

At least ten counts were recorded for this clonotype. This CDR3 is CASSPQEQGVAETQYF. The CDR3, as DNA: TGTGCCAGCTCACCCCAGGAGCAGGGGGTAGCGGAGACCCAGTACTTC. The genes are TRBV18 and TRBJ2-5; 7 nucleotides match TRBD1. CDR1 is KGHSH and CDR2 is LQKENI in the germline V gene. CDR3 length: 16 residues. V lost 3 bases, J lost 5 bases, and 12 bases stayed unmatched.

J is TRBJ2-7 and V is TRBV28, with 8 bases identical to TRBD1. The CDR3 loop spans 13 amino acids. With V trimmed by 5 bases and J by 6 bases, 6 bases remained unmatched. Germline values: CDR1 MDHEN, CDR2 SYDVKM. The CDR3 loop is CASSAGQVSEQYF. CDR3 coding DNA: TGTGCCAGCAGTGCGGGACAGGTATCCGAGCAGTACTTC.

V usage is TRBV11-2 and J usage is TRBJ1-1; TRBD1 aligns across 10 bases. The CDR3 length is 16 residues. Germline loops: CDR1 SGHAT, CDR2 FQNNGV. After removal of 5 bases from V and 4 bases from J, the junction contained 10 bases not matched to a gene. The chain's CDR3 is CASSPGQGSGGTEAFF. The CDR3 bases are TGTGCCAGCAGCCCGGGACAGGGGAGTGGGGGCACTGAAGCTTTCTTT.

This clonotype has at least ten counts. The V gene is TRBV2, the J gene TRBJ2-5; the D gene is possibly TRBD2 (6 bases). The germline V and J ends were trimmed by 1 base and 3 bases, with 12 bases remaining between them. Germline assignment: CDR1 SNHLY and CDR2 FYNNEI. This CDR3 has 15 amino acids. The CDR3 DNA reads TGTGCCAGCAGTGAAGATTCTGGCGGGGAAGAGACCCAGTACTTC. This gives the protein CASSEDSGGEETQYF.

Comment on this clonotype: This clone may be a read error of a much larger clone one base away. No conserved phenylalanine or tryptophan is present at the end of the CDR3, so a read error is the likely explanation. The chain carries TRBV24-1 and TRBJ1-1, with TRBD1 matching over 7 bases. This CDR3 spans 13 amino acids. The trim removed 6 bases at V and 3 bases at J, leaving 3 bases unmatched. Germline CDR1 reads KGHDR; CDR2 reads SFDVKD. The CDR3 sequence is CATSFGTDTEAFL. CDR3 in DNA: TGTGCCACCAGTTTCGGGACAGACACTGAAGCTTTCCTT.

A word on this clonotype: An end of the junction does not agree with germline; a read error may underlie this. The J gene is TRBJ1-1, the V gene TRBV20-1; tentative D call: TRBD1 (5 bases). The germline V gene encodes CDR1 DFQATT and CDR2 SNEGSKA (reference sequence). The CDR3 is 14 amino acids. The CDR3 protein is CSASGGGRAVEACF. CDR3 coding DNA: TGCAGTGCTAGTGGGGGGGGTAGGGCGGTTGAAGCTTGCTTT.

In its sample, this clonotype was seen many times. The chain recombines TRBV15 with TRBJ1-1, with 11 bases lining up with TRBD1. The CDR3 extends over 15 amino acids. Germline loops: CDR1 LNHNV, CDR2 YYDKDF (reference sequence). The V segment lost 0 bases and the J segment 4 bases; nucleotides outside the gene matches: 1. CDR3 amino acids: CATSRDGTGGTEAFF. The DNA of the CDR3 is TGTGCCACCAGCAGAGATGGGACAGGGGGCACTGAAGCTTTCTTT. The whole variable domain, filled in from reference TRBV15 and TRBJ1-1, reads DAMVIQNPRYQVTQFGKPVTLSCSQTLNHNVMYWYQQKSSQAPKLLFHYYDKDFNNEADTPDNFQSRRPNTSFCFLDIRSPGLGDTAMYLCATSRDGTGGTEAFFGQGTRLTVV.

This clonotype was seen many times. For the CDR3, the DNA is TGTGCCTGGGGCGGGACAGGGGGGCAGCCCCAGCATTTT. Translated: CAWGGTGGQPQHF. The V and J genes are TRBV30 and TRBJ1-5; TRBD1 aligns across 11 bases. CDR1 is GTSNPN, CDR2 SVGIG, per germline (reference sequence). The CDR3 totals 13 residues. With V trimmed by 5 bases and J by 7 bases, 4 bases remained unmatched.

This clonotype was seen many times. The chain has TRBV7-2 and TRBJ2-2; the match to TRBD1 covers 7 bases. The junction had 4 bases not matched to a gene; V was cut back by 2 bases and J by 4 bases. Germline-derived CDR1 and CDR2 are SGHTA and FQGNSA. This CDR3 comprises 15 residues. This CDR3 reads CASSLRTGVTGELFF. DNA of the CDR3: TGTGCCAGCAGCTTAAGAACAGGGGTCACCGGGGAGCTGTTTTTT.

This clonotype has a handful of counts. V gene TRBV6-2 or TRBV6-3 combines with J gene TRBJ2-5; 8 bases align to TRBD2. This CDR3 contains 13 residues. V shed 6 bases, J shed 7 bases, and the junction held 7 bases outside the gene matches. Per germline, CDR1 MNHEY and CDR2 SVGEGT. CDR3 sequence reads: CASRPSGSGTQYF. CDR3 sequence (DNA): TGTGCCAGCAGACCAAGCGGGAGTGGGACCCAGTACTTC.